The 28 T cell receptor beta chains below were found in one sample sequenced in a study of blood T cell repertoires in COVID-19. Repertoires were generated with immunoSEQ multiplex PCR, while TCRdb's copy carries only in-frame clones and drops some. The table includes tens of thousands of clones, about 88% detected once. Input material: peripheral blood. All receptors derive from a human donor in a cohort sampled during active COVID-19.

The chain employs TRBV28 and TRBJ2-7, with 9 bases fitting TRBD2. Germline V CDR1 and CDR2: MDHEN, SYDVKM. V shed 3 bases, J shed 2 bases, and the junction held 5 bases outside the gene matches. This CDR3 region has 15 residues. The DNA of the CDR3 is TGTGCCAGCAGTTTGGCGACTAGCGGAACCTACGAGCAGTACTTC. Its translation is CASSLATSGTYEQYF.

The gene calls are TRBV4-3 and TRBJ2-1, with 7 nucleotides matching TRBD2. CDR1 is LGHNA and CDR2 is YSLEER in the germline V gene. Trimming removed 3 bases from V and 2 bases from J; junction bases left unmatched: 4. The CDR3 extends over 15 amino acids. The CDR3 sequence: CASSHRLAPYNEQFF. The CDR3 nucleotides read TGCGCCAGCAGCCATCGACTAGCCCCCTACAATGAGCAGTTCTTC.

This rearrangement joins TRBV27 to TRBJ1-6; 9 bases match TRBD1. In germline, CDR1 is MNHEY, CDR2 SMNVEV (reference sequence). The CDR3 runs 15 residues. With 4 bases clipped from V and 10 bases from J, the junction kept 8 bases outside the gene matches. The CDR3 nucleotides are TGTGCCAGCAGTTCACAGACAGGGGGGGGGTCACCCCTCCACTTT. It yields the protein CASSSQTGGGSPLHF.

In this sample, this clone turned up a few times. The gene calls are TRBV6-5 and TRBJ2-2, with 9 bases that match TRBD1. The CDR3 is 14 amino acids. The germline V gene encodes CDR1 MNHEY and CDR2 SVGAGI. V shed 5 bases and J 6 bases; nucleotides not matched to a gene: 4. CDR3 amino acids: CASSHRGRSGELFF. For the CDR3, the DNA is TGTGCCAGCAGTCACAGGGGGCGGTCCGGGGAGCTGTTTTTT.

This clone was observed a single time. The chain carries TRBV9 and TRBJ2-1; 12 bases match TRBD2. Germline values: CDR1 SGDLS, CDR2 YYNGEE. The CDR3 length is 16 residues. V was clipped by 3 bases and J by 7 bases; unmatched bases: 8. The CDR3 DNA is TGTGCCAGCAGCGCGCCGACTAGCGGGAGCTTGAATGAGCAGTTCTTC. It codes for CASSAPTSGSLNEQFF.

This clone came up once. The DNA of the CDR3 is TGTGCCAGCAGCTTCCGACAGGGCAACCAAGAGACCCAGTACTTC. It specifies CASSFRQGNQETQYF. The chain joins TRBV5-4 to TRBJ2-5; TRBD1 matches 7 bases. The V gene's germline CDR1 is SGHNT and CDR2 YYREEE (reference sequence). The CDR3 is made up of 15 amino acids. The V segment lost 2 bases and the J segment 0 bases; nucleotides outside the gene matches: 4.

Written as DNA, the CDR3 is TGTGCCAGCAGTTACCAGTCAGCGGGATACAATGAGCAGTTCTTC. Its protein product is CASSYQSAGYNEQFF. The J gene is TRBJ2-1, the V gene TRBV6-2 or TRBV6-3, with 7 bases matching TRBD2. The V and J ends lost 2 bases and 4 bases, in that order; junction bases with no gene match: 5. Germline-derived CDR1 and CDR2 are MNHEY and SVGEGT. The CDR3 sequence is 15 residues long.

This clone has a single count. V usage is TRBV15 and J usage is TRBJ2-5; no firm D call. The germline V gene has CDR1 LNHNV and CDR2 YYDKDF (reference sequence). This CDR3 comprises 14 residues. V was trimmed by 1 base and J by 1 base, leaving 7 bases between them. The CDR3 bases are TGTGCCACCAGCAGAGCAGATTTCCAAGAGACCCAGTACTTC. Protein: CATSRADFQETQYF. The variable domain in full, with the rest retrieved from reference TRBV15 and TRBJ2-5, is DAMVIQNPRYQVTQFGKPVTLSCSQTLNHNVMYWYQQKSSQAPKLLFHYYDKDFNNEADTPDNFQSRRPNTSFCFLDIRSPGLGDTAMYLCATSRADFQETQYFGPGTRLLVL.

The rearrangement links TRBV5-8 to TRBJ2-7; 12 bases align to TRBD1. V lost 4 bases, J lost 5 bases, and 4 bases stayed unmatched. CDR1 is SGHTS, CDR2 YDEGEE, per germline. The CDR3 spans 14 residues. The CDR3 here is CASSVGQGANEQYF. CDR3 in DNA: TGTGCCAGCAGCGTGGGACAGGGGGCCAACGAGCAGTACTTC.

The rearrangement links TRBV12-3 or TRBV12-4 to TRBJ2-1; tentative D call: TRBD2 (5 bases). The V end lost 6 bases, the J end lost 5 bases, and 8 bases lay between the germline ends. There are 12 residues in the CDR3. The CDR3 nucleotides read TGTGCCAGCAGCCCGGGGAACAATGAGCAGTTCTTC. Protein product: CASSPGNNEQFF.

This chain's CDR3 is CASSSRGSYSYEQYF. CDR3 nucleotides: TGTGCCAGCAGCTCCAGGGGGAGTTACTCCTACGAGCAGTACTTC. The rearrangement links TRBV5-4 to TRBJ2-7; 7 bases are a match to TRBD1. This CDR3 contains 15 residues. With V trimmed by 3 bases and J by 0 bases, 6 bases remained unmatched. From germline, CDR1 is SGHNT and CDR2 YYREEE (reference sequence).

V is TRBV19 and J is TRBJ1-1; D is perhaps TRBD1 (5 bases). Trimming removed 7 bases at V and 10 bases at J, with 22 bases between. The CDR3 contains 14 residues. Germline V gene lookup returns CDR1 LNHDA and CDR2 SQIVND (reference sequence). The CDR3 here is CASTAAGGGGVAFF. The DNA of the CDR3 is TGTGCCAGTACCGCCGCCGGGGGTGGAGGTGTAGCTTTCTTT.

This clone has a single count. The V gene is TRBV21-1, the J gene TRBJ1-5. TRBV21-1 is deemed a pseudogene. CDR3 length equals 16 residues. This CDR3 reads CASITRGVRLNQPQHF. CDR3 nucleotide sequence: TGTGCCAGCATCACCCGAGGAGTCAGATTAAATCAGCCCCAGCATTTT.

The chain links TRBV11-2 to TRBJ2-1; TRBD1 matches 9 bases. The CDR3 spans 16 residues. CDR1 is SGHAT, CDR2 FQNNGV, per germline. V gave up 5 bases and J gave up 4 bases; unmatched junction bases: 9. CDR3 DNA sequence: TGTGCCAGCAGCGGACGAGGACAGGGGATATACAATGAGCAGTTCTTC. This sequence encodes CASSGRGQGIYNEQFF.

This clone was recorded a few times. This chain connects TRBV5-4 to TRBJ1-1; D unresolved. Trimming cost V 5 bases and J 1 base, with 12 bases left between them. The CDR3 loop spans 14 amino acids. The V gene's germline CDR1 is SGHNT and CDR2 YYREEE (reference sequence). This chain's CDR3 is CASRTNWGNTEAFF. Here the CDR3 DNA reads TGTGCCAGCAGGACTAATTGGGGGAACACTGAAGCTTTCTTT.

V gene TRBV7-9 combines with J gene TRBJ2-7; weak D call: TRBD2 (6 bases). The CDR3 covers 15 residues. Trimming shortened V by 2 bases and J by 5 bases, and 16 bases separated the two germline ends. Looked up from germline, CDR1 is SEHNR and CDR2 is FQNEAQ (reference sequence). This chain's CDR3 is CASSLIAAGRDEQYF. DNA for the CDR3: TGTGCCAGCAGCTTAATAGCGGCAGGGCGCGACGAGCAGTACTTC.

This clone was counted a few times. The chain couples TRBV2 to TRBJ2-7; D possibly corresponds to TRBD2 (6 bases). The germline V gene encodes CDR1 SNHLY and CDR2 FYNNEI. This CDR3 is built from 16 residues. The V gene lost 4 bases and the J gene lost 1 base, with 17 bases spanning the gap. The CDR3 region has the DNA TGTGCCAGCAGTGGGACTACAAGTGTTGTGTCCTACGAGCAGTACTTC. Its protein is CASSGTTSVVSYEQYF.

The rearrangement links TRBV27 to TRBJ1-2; TRBD1 is a possible D gene (5 bases). The CDR3 has 13 residues. Germline V gene data show CDR1 as MNHEY and CDR2 as SMNVEV (reference sequence). V was cut by 3 bases and J by 6 bases, with 11 bases left in between. The CDR3 protein is CASSFRGIDGYTF. The CDR3 nucleotides read TGTGCCAGCAGTTTTAGGGGCATAGATGGCTACACCTTC.

The V gene is TRBV4-3, the J gene TRBJ1-5; D ambiguous. The CDR3 is 15 residues long. Germline values: CDR1 LGHNA, CDR2 YSLEER. V was trimmed by 0 bases and J by 1 base, leaving 7 bases between them. For the CDR3, the DNA is TGCGCCAGCAGCCAAGATCGAGGGAGCAATCAGCCCCAGCATTTT. Amino acids: CASSQDRGSNQPQHF.

The chain uses TRBV9 and TRBJ1-1; 8 bases fit TRBD1. V shed 3 bases, J shed 4 bases, and the junction held 2 bases outside the gene matches. The germline CDR1 and CDR2 sequences are SGDLS and YYNGEE. The CDR3 sequence is 13 residues long. CDR3 nucleotide sequence: TGTGCCAGCAGCGGGACAGGGAGCACTGAAGCTTTCTTT. Encoded protein: CASSGTGSTEAFF.

The sample holds one count of this clone. The chain links TRBV24-1 to TRBJ2-3; 11 bases fit TRBD2. This CDR3 has 15 amino acids. The germline CDR1 and CDR2 sequences are KGHDR and SFDVKD. J gave up 2 bases and V 8 bases, and 5 bases lay outside the gene matches. DNA for the CDR3: TGTGCCACCACTCCGGGACTAGCGGACACAGATACGCAGTATTTT. It specifies CATTPGLADTDTQYF.

The CDR3 is CASSSGANYGYTF. The CDR3 DNA is TGTGCCAGCAGCTCCGGGGCTAACTATGGCTACACCTTC. The J gene is TRBJ1-2, the V gene TRBV9; D gene unclear. Germline values: CDR1 SGDLS, CDR2 YYNGEE. V lost 4 bases, J lost 0 bases, and 7 bases lay in between. The CDR3 sequence is 13 residues long.

J is TRBJ2-5 and V is TRBV7-8; tentatively, D is TRBD1 (6 bases). Per the germline V gene, CDR1 is SGHVS and CDR2 is FQNEAQ. The CDR3 has 14 residues. Trimming pared 5 bases from V and 1 base from J, leaving 11 bases between. The CDR3 loop reads CASSRGTLQETQYF. DNA of the CDR3: TGTGCCAGCAGCCGAGGGACACTCCAAGAGACCCAGTACTTC.

The rearrangement uses TRBV28 and TRBJ1-2; TRBD1 matches 11 bases. J was trimmed by 10 bases and V by 6 bases; bases with no gene match: 16. This CDR3 comprises 16 residues. Germline-derived CDR1 and CDR2 are MDHEN and SYDVKM. The CDR3 sequence is CASRQNKGQGANDYTF. The CDR3 nucleotides read TGTGCCAGCAGGCAGAACAAAGGACAGGGGGCAAATGACTACACCTTC.

V is TRBV30 and J is TRBJ1-3; D is unclear. Trimming left V 0 bases short and J 4 bases short, with 10 bases between. The CDR3 has 14 amino acids. Germline V lookup: CDR1 GTSNPN, CDR2 SVGIG (reference sequence). This CDR3 reads CAWSVTRPGNTIYF. In DNA, the CDR3 is TGTGCCTGGAGTGTAACCAGGCCCGGAAACACCATATATTTT.

The sample holds a few counts of this clone. This chain connects TRBV7-8 to TRBJ2-3; 8 bases fit TRBD2. Germline lookup yields CDR1 SGHVS and CDR2 FQNEAQ. The trim removed 5 bases at V and 0 bases at J, leaving 10 bases unmatched. CDR3 length: 17 residues. The CDR3 DNA reads as TGTGCCAGCAGCCCGGGATTAGCGGGGAGAAGCACAGATACGCAGTATTTT. Its protein is CASSPGLAGRSTDTQYF.

This clone was seen only once. The rearrangement links TRBV11-2 to TRBJ1-3, with D maybe TRBD1 (5 bases). This CDR3 spans 15 amino acids. With 5 bases removed from V and 4 bases from J, the gap between germline ends came to 15 bases. Germline lookup yields CDR1 SGHAT and CDR2 FQNNGV. This CDR3 is CASSLNSGSGNTIYF. The CDR3, as DNA: TGTGCCAGCAGCCTAAACTCAGGGTCGGGAAACACCATATATTTT.

The V gene is TRBV28, the J gene TRBJ1-6; the D gene is possibly TRBD1 (6 bases). V lost 8 bases and J lost 9, with 17 bases in between. The CDR3 consists of 14 residues. CDR1 MDHEN and CDR2 SYDVKM come from the germline V gene. CDR3 residues: CASWDNLGVSPLHF. For the CDR3, the DNA is TGTGCCAGCTGGGACAACCTGGGAGTTTCACCCCTCCACTTT. Full variable domain (remainder filled in from reference TRBV28 and TRBJ1-6): DVKVTQSSRYLVKRTGEKVFLECVQDMDHENMFWYRQDPGLGLRLIYFSYDVKMKEKGDIPEGYSVSREKKERFSLILESASTNQTSMYLCASWDNLGVSPLHFGNGTRLTVT.